The present entry profiles one T cell receptor beta chain with its context. Study processing details: Cell counts per sample came from amplifying reference gene primers. Measured with immunoSEQ multiplex PCR; TCRdb has only the in-frame clones, and not every one. That table gives V, J and clone size, and the DNA gave D and trimming. The sample contains about 410,000 clones, approximately 91% of which appear only once. These data come from a study of blood T cell repertoires in COVID-19. Study-wide context: Samples taken during acute and convalescent COVID-19 were collected in the United States, Italy and Spain. The analysed material was cDNA or gDNA that came from T cells, B-cell-depleted T cells, or PBMCs.

It was during active infection that Seattle patients were enrolled and then longitudinally followed. Trimming pared 0 bases from V and 4 bases from J, leaving 15 bases between. The CDR3 extends over 16 amino acids. CDR1 is SGDLS, CDR2 YYNGEE, per germline. Sequenced: peripheral blood. The sequence came from a middle-aged woman with COVID-19, enrolled during active disease. This chain joins TRBV9 and TRBJ2-3; the D gene is possibly TRBD2 (6 bases). CDR3 DNA sequence: TGTGCCAGCAGCGTAGTCACCGGGAGTTGGTCAGATACGCAGTATTTT. Translated, it gives CASSVVTGSWSDTQYF.